These T cell receptor delta chains were read from a single sample in a study of gamma-delta T cells after stem cell transplantation. TCRdb re-analyzed the RT-PCR reads via CATT. The sample holds fewer than 13,000 delta-chain clones, 1% to 1.5% seen once. Sequences were obtained from gamma-delta T cells. The receptors shown here come from a human donor. It is not recorded whose cells these are; they may come from a transplant donor. CDR3s include the opening cysteine and the closing phenylalanine or tryptophan. A D gene is named only where the DNA matches it firmly. Size is stated for part of the rows, as once, few or many counts, or as a class when the clone is expanded.

>TRDD3|TRDJ3|few|TRDV2
TGTGCCTGTGACCCTCTAGTACTGGGGGCGAGCTCCTGGGACACCCGACAGATGTTTTTC
CACDPLVLGASSWDTRQMFF
>TRDD3|TRDJ3|.|TRDV2
TGTGCCTGTGACTCCACCCCTACTGGGGGAGATTCCTGGGACACCCGACAGATGTTTTTC
CACDSTPTGGDSWDTRQMFF
>TRDD3|TRDJ1|few|TRDV2
TGTGCCTGTGAACCATTGGGGGATGCCACCGATAAACTCATCTTT
CACEPLGDATDKLIF
>TRDD3|TRDJ1|large|TRDV2
TGTGCCTGTGACACCGTCGCTAAAGACTGGGGGACAGCCTCGGGCTCTGTATACACCGATAAACTCATCTTT
CACDTVAKDWGTASGSVYTDKLIF
>TRDD3|TRDJ1|few|TRDV2
TGTGCCTGTGACACGGTACTGGGGGATATGGACACCGATAAACTCATCTTT
CACDTVLGDMDTDKLIF
>TRDD3|TRDJ1|medium-sized|TRDV2
TGTGCCTGTGACACCGTTGCTGGGGGATACGAGGACACCGATAAACTCATCTTT
CACDTVAGGYEDTDKLIF
>TRDD3|TRDJ1|.|TRDV2
TGTGCCTGTCAGGCCTTGGGGGATACGAGCACCGATAAACTCATCTTT
CACQALGDTSTDKLIF
>TRDD3|TRDJ1|.|TRDV2
TGTGCCTGTACTGATCTACTGGGGGATAATCAGCACACCGATAAACTCATCTTT
CACTDLLGDNQHTDKLIF
>TRDD3|TRDJ1|.|TRDV2
TGTGCCTGTGACACGCTACAGGGGGATACGCGCACCGATAAACTCATCTTT
CACDTLQGDTRTDKLIF
>TRDD3|TRDJ1|few|TRDV2
TGTGCCTGTGACACCGGAAGTCTGGGGGTCCTCCGCAAGTCCGATAAACTCATCTTT
CACDTGSLGVLRKSDKLIF
>TRDD3|TRDJ1|.|TRDV2
TGTGCCTGTGCCGCTCTCACTGGGGGATACGCAATCACCGATAAACTCATCTTT
CACAALTGGYAITDKLIF
>TRDD3|TRDJ1|many|TRDV2
TGTGCCTGTGACGACCTGACCACAGCTGGGGGATACGGGGGGTCAGATAAACTCATCTTT
CACDDLTTAGGYGGSDKLIF
>TRDD3|TRDJ1|few|TRDV2
TGTGCCTGTGACACTTTTCCAACTGGGGACCCTCAGGGCACCGATAAACTCATCTTT
CACDTFPTGDPQGTDKLIF
>.|TRDJ1|few|TRDV2
TGTGCCTGTGACACCGTGGGGGGTACGCGAATTACTAAACTCATCTTT
CACDTVGGTRITKLIF
>TRDD3|TRDJ1|few|TRDV2
TGTGCCTGTGACACAGTGGGGGATACCCGGGGAGACACCGATAAACTCATCTTT
CACDTVGDTRGDTDKLIF
>TRDD3|TRDJ1|medium-sized|TRDV2
TGTGCCTGTGACAGCCTACTGGGGGCCTCCACCGATAAACTCATCTTT
CACDSLLGASTDKLIF
>.|TRDJ1|many|TRDV2
TGTGCCTGTGACACCCTAATCGTGGGGGGTCCCCCGGGCACCGATAAACTCATCTTT
CACDTLIVGGPPGTDKLIF
>TRDD3|TRDJ1|few|TRDV2
TGTGCCTGTGACAACGTTGCTGGGGGACACACCGATAAACTCATCTTT
CACDNVAGGHTDKLIF
>TRDD3|TRDJ3|many|TRDV2
TGTGCCTGTGACGCTACTACTGGGGGATATTCAAGCTCCTGGGACACCCGACAGATGTTTTTC
CACDATTGGYSSSWDTRQMFF
>TRDD3|TRDJ1|few|TRDV2
TGTGCCTGTGACACCGTCGTACTGGGGGATCGTCCCTCTTCGTACACCGATAAACTCATCTTT
CACDTVVLGDRPSSYTDKLIF
>TRDD3|TRDJ1|few|TRDV2
TGTGCCTGTGACACCGCGGGGATACTGGGGGATCCCACCACCGATAAACTCATCTTT
CACDTAGILGDPTTDKLIF
>.|TRDJ3|medium-sized|TRDV2
TGTGCCTGTGACATATCTGGGGCCTCCCCATCCTGGGACACCCGACAGATGTTTTTC
CACDISGASPSWDTRQMFF
>TRDD3|TRDJ1|few|TRDV2
TGTGCCTGTGACGCCTTAGGGGGGGATACGCCTTACACCGATAAACTCATCTTT
CACDALGGDTPYTDKLIF
>TRDD3|TRDJ1|medium-sized|TRDV2
TGTGCCTGTGACACGATGGAGACTGGGGGAATCGATAAACTCATCTTT
CACDTMETGGIDKLIF
>TRDD3|TRDJ1|few|TRDV2
TGTGCCTGTGACACAATGGGGGATCCGACCGATAAACTCATCTTT
CACDTMGDPTDKLIF
>.|TRDJ1|medium-sized|TRDV2
TGTGCCTGTGACGCCATTGGGATCACCGATAAACTCATCTTT
CACDAIGITDKLIF
>.|TRDJ3|medium-sized|TRDV2
TGTGCCTGTGACGCCTTTCAGGGGGTCCAGTCCTGGGACACCCGACAGATGTTTTTC
CACDAFQGVQSWDTRQMFF
>.|TRDJ1|.|TRDV2
TGTGCCTGTTACACAATAGCCTTCCACACAATTTTACTGGGGTATCCGGCCCAGCGGACCGATAAACTCATCTTT
CACYTIAFHTILLGYPAQRTDKLIF
>TRDD3|TRDJ1|few|TRDV2
TGTGCCTGTGACACCGTCCGTACTGGGGGATCCCTGCCTAAACTCATCTTT
CACDTVRTGGSLPKLIF
>TRDD3|TRDJ1|medium-sized|TRDV2
TGTGCCTGTGATCCAACTTCTTCATTACTGGGGGACACCGATAAACTCATCTTT
CACDPTSSLLGDTDKLIF
>TRDD3|TRDJ1|.|TRDV2
TGTGCCTGTGAATTACTGGGGACGACTAATTCATACACCGATAAACTCATCTTT
CACELLGTTNSYTDKLIF
>TRDD3|TRDJ1|few|TRDV2
TGTGCCTGTGATGGACTACGTTCACTGGGGGATACGCGCCCCACCGATAAACTCATCTTT
CACDGLRSLGDTRPTDKLIF
>TRDD3|TRDJ3|many|TRDV2
TGTGCCTGTGACTCGGTACTGGGGGAGACGAGCTCCTGGGACACCCGACAGATGTTTTTC
CACDSVLGETSSWDTRQMFF
>TRDD3|TRDJ1|.|TRDV2
TGTGCCTGTGACGCCGTACTGGGGGATACGCCCTTGAACACCGATAAACTCATCTTT
CACDAVLGDTPLNTDKLIF
>TRDD3|TRDJ1|medium-sized|TRDV2
TGTGCCTGTGACACCCCTCTTACTGGGGGATTTACCACCGATAAACTCATCTTT
CACDTPLTGGFTTDKLIF
>TRDD3|TRDJ3|medium-sized|TRDV2
TGTGCCTGTGACACCGGGACTGGGGGGCCTAGCTCCTGGGACACCCGACAGATGTTTTTC
CACDTGTGGPSSWDTRQMFF
>TRDD3|TRDJ3|.|TRDV2
TGTGCCTGTGACTCCGTAGAGGGGGATACGCGACCCACCTGGGACACCCGACAGATGTTTTTC
CACDSVEGDTRPTWDTRQMFF
>TRDD3|TRDJ1|.|TRDV2
TGTGCCTGTGACACACTCCCCGCACGGGGACTGGGGGGACCAACATACACCGATAAGTTCATCTTT
CACDTLPARGLGGPTYTDKFIF
>TRDD3|TRDJ1|few|TRDV2
TGTGCCTGTGACCCTATACTGGGGGATACGTCACCCGATAAACTCATCTTT
CACDPILGDTSPDKLIF
>TRDD3|TRDJ1|.|TRDV2
TGTGCCTGTGACGACCTTTCACTGGGGGGCGCCATCGATAAACTCATCTTT
CACDDLSLGGAIDKLIF
>TRDD3|TRDJ3|many|TRDV2
TGTGCCTGTGACACCCTACTGGGGGATACGGGCTCCTGGGACACCCGACAGATGTTTTTC
CACDTLLGDTGSWDTRQMFF
>TRDD3|TRDJ3|medium-sized|TRDV2
TGTGCCTGTGACCCTTGGGGGATGAGCTCCTGGGACACCCGACAGATGTTTTTC
CACDPWGMSSWDTRQMFF
>.|TRDJ1|many|TRDV2
TGTGCCTGTGTTGGTATCGGTGGGGGTTACACCGATAAACTCATCTTT
CACVGIGGGYTDKLIF
>.|TRDJ3|many|TRDV2
TGTGCCTGTGACACCGCGGGGGGTCCGAGCTCCTGGGACACCCGACAGATGTTTTTC
CACDTAGGPSSWDTRQMFF
>TRDD3|TRDJ1|few|TRDV2
TGTGCCTGTGACTTGCTGGGGGATACGCGGGAAGGTTACCATCAAGGCACCGATAAACTCATCTTT
CACDLLGDTREGYHQGTDKLIF
>TRDD3|TRDJ1|medium-sized|TRDV2
TGTGCCTGTGATCCACTGGGGGACTCAATCGTCACCGATAAACTCATCTTT
CACDPLGDSIVTDKLIF
>TRDD3|TRDJ1|many|TRDV2
TGTGCCTGTGACCCGGTACTGGGGGATACTAAGTACCCGTACACCGATAAACTCATCTTT
CACDPVLGDTKYPYTDKLIF